Following are 20 T cell receptor beta chains from one sample sequenced in a study of human T cells and chemical hapten exposure. The time point denotes: pre-sensitization, week 0. The sample's treatment: therapeutic diphenylcyclopropenone sensitization with weekly scalp DPC. TCRdb independently ran MiXCR on the RACE reads; one entry per CDR3 protein. This sample carries about 380,000 distinct CDR3 sequences, less than 6.5% of them seen once, and the ten largest clones take 2.6%. Specimen: whole blood, collected in connection with sensitization to the hapten diphenylcyclopropenone (DPC). Receptors originate from a woman aged 50 to 60 with alopecia areata. Some clones in this sample may be carry-over from other donors' samples.

This clonotype was observed many times. This chain connects TRBV2 to TRBJ2-3; possible D gene TRBD1, 5 bases. This CDR3 region has 17 residues. Germline V gives CDR1 SNHLY, CDR2 FYNNEI. V lost 3 bases and J 1 base, leaving 17 bases between the germline ends. The CDR3 protein is CASSDSLVGVRTDTQYF. For the CDR3, the DNA is TGTGCCAGCAGTGATTCCCTTGTAGGGGTTCGCACAGATACGCAGTATTTT.

This clonotype was recorded at least ten times. V is TRBV3-1 and J is TRBJ2-3; no clear D. Germline V gives CDR1 LGHDT, CDR2 YNNKEL (reference sequence). The germline V and J ends were trimmed by 1 base and 10 bases, with 9 bases remaining between them. The CDR3 loop spans 12 amino acids. The CDR3 DNA sequence: TGTGCCAGCAGCCAAGGGGCAGACCCGCAGTATTTT. The encoded protein is CASSQGADPQYF.

In this sample, this clonotype turned up many times. The chain uses TRBV5-6 and TRBJ2-3; tentative D call: TRBD1 (6 bases). Germline V gene data show CDR1 as SGHDT and CDR2 as YYEEEE. V shed 7 bases and J shed 2 bases, with 23 bases lying between them. The CDR3 contains 17 residues. The CDR3 coding sequence is TGTGCCAGCGGGACAACTACAGTCCCGGGCTTCACAGATACGCAGTATTTT. Translation gives CASGTTTVPGFTDTQYF.

The V and J genes are TRBV24-1 and TRBJ2-3; the match to TRBD1 covers 9 bases. Germline V gives CDR1 KGHDR, CDR2 SFDVKD. J lost 5 bases, V lost 1 base, and 3 bases had no gene match. The CDR3 is 15 residues long. The CDR3 region is CATSDFSDRGDTQYF. Written as DNA, the CDR3 is TGTGCCACCAGTGATTTTTCGGACAGGGGAGATACGCAGTATTTT.

This clonotype was found a few times. The rearrangement joins TRBV7-6 to TRBJ2-1; 9 bases align to TRBD2. V lost 5 bases and J lost 3; bases outside the gene matches: 8. Germline CDR1 is SGHVS and CDR2 is FNYEAQ. This CDR3 comprises 16 residues. The CDR3 sequence: CASSPLAGAIYNEQFF. CDR3 sequence (DNA): TGTGCCAGCAGCCCCTTAGCGGGGGCCATCTACAATGAGCAGTTCTTC.

This clonotype showed up many times. This rearrangement joins TRBV12-3 or TRBV12-4 to TRBJ2-3; D call uncertain. The V end lost 1 base, the J end lost 4 bases, and 9 bases lay between the germline ends. The CDR3 runs 14 residues. CDR3 nucleotides: TGTGCCAGCAGTTTAGTACCAGTACCAGATACGCAGTATTTT. Translating gives CASSLVPVPDTQYF.

The CDR3, as DNA: TGTGCCAGCAGCTCCGGAGAATCGGTGGTGCCGAACTATGGCTACACCTTC. It codes for CASSSGESVVPNYGYTF. The rearrangement joins TRBV7-9 to TRBJ1-2; no reliable D call. The CDR3 has 17 amino acids. V dropped 4 bases and J dropped 2 bases, with 20 bases sitting between them. Germline CDR1 reads SEHNR; CDR2 reads FQNEAQ (reference sequence).

This clonotype was observed at least ten times. The chain has TRBV10-3 and TRBJ2-3, with D tentatively TRBD1 (6 bases). CDR1 ENHRY and CDR2 SYGVKD come from the germline V gene. V was cut by 10 bases and J by 2 bases, with 13 bases left in between. The CDR3 length is 13 residues. CDR3 protein: CATRTDFTDTQYF. CDR3 DNA sequence: TGTGCCACCCGGACAGATTTCACAGATACGCAGTATTTT.

This clonotype came up many times. This chain links TRBV29-1 with TRBJ2-3; the D gene could be TRBD1 or TRBD2 (6 bases each). The CDR3 length is 13 residues. With 7 bases removed from V and 0 bases from J, the gap between germline ends came to 11 bases. Germline CDR1 is SQVTM and CDR2 is ANQGSEA. The CDR3 region has the DNA TGCAGCGCGAGGGGGGCTAGCACAGATACGCAGTATTTT. Translation: CSARGASTDTQYF.

This clonotype was seen only once. The rearrangement uses TRBV5-1 and TRBJ2-7, with 10 bases that match TRBD1. The V gene's germline CDR1 is SGHRS and CDR2 YFSETQ. Losses at the gene ends were 5 bases for V and 2 bases for J; bases not matched to a gene: 10. The CDR3 is made up of 16 amino acids. CDR3 coding DNA: TGCGCCAGCAGATCCCGCAGCGGGACAGGGGCCTACGAGCAGTACTTC. This encodes CASRSRSGTGAYEQYF.

A word on this clonotype: This clone may be a read error of a much larger clone one base away. Here the CDR3 omits its conserved ending phenylalanine or tryptophan, so a read error is the likely source. The rearrangement uses TRBV4-3 and TRBJ2-7; 10 bases are a match to TRBD2. Germline V gene data show CDR1 as LGHNA and CDR2 as YSLEER. V was clipped by 1 base and J by 6 bases; unmatched bases: 9. The CDR3 consists of 16 residues. The chain's CDR3 is CASSQGAWTSGAEQYL. In DNA, the CDR3 is TGCGCCAGCAGCCAAGGTGCCTGGACTAGCGGAGCCGAGCAGTACCTC.

This clonotype was seen ten or more times. The gene calls are TRBV3-1 and TRBJ2-3; D not resolved. Germline CDR1 LGHDT, CDR2 YNNKEL (reference sequence). The CDR3 consists of 14 residues. Deletions cut 4 bases from V and 0 bases from J, with 8 bases between. CDR3 sequence: CASSPTLSTDTQYF. In DNA, the CDR3 is TGTGCCAGCAGCCCAACTCTAAGCACAGATACGCAGTATTTT.

This clonotype was seen many times. V gene TRBV5-4 combines with J gene TRBJ2-3; no definite D call. The CDR3 is made up of 15 amino acids. The V end lost 3 bases, the J end lost 0 bases, and 11 bases lay between the germline ends. CDR1 and CDR2 (germline): SGHNT, YYREEE (reference sequence). In DNA form, the CDR3 reads TGTGCCAGCAGCTCCTCTACTACTAGCACAGATACGCAGTATTTT. Translating gives CASSSSTTSTDTQYF.

This clonotype was observed at least ten times. The chain has TRBV18 and TRBJ2-7; D call uncertain. Looked up from germline, CDR1 is KGHSH and CDR2 is LQKENI. V was trimmed by 2 bases and J by 5 bases, leaving 10 bases between them. The CDR3 runs 13 residues. The DNA for the CDR3 is TGTGCCAGCTCACCAAGATCCGCGGACGAGCAGTACTTC. Translating gives CASSPRSADEQYF. The full variable domain, rest sourced from reference TRBV18 and TRBJ2-7, is NAGVMQNPRHLVRRRGQEARLRCSPMKGHSHVYWYRQLPEEGLKFMVYLQKENIIDESGMPKERFSAEFPKEGPSILRIQQVVRGDSAAYFCASSPRSADEQYFGPGTRLTVT.

This clonotype occurred a few times. The gene calls are TRBV9 and TRBJ1-2; D gene ambiguous. Germline CDR1 is SGDLS and CDR2 is YYNGEE. This CDR3 has 13 residues. V lost 0 bases and J 3 bases, leaving 6 bases between the germline ends. CDR3 nucleotide sequence: TGTGCCAGCAGCGTAGATACGGACTATGGCTACACCTTC. As protein: CASSVDTDYGYTF. Full variable domain (remainder filled in from reference TRBV9 and TRBJ1-2): DSGVTQTPKHLITATGQRVTLRCSPRSGDLSVYWYQQSLDQGLQFLIQYYNGEERAKGNILERFSAQQFPDLHSELNLSSLELGDSALYFCASSVDTDYGYTFGSGTRLTVV.

The rearrangement uses TRBV7-9 and TRBJ2-7, with D perhaps TRBD2 (6 bases). CDR3 length: 11 residues. The ends were cut back, 8 bases at V and 9 bases at J, with 14 bases in the middle. Germline V gives CDR1 SEHNR, CDR2 FQNEAQ (reference sequence). Written as DNA, the CDR3 is TGTGCCAGCTCTGGGGACTTTCGGCAGTACTTC. Translated: CASSGDFRQYF.

V is TRBV7-6 and J is TRBJ1-1, with D possibly being TRBD1 (6 bases). The CDR3 totals 14 residues. Germline CDR1 is SGHVS and CDR2 is FNYEAQ. Trimming took 3 bases from V and 1 from J, leaving 9 bases between them. DNA of the CDR3: TGTGCCAGCAGCTTTAGAGGGGGGAACACTGAAGCTTTCTTT. It is translated as CASSFRGGNTEAFF. The complete variable domain, with remaining parts taken from reference TRBV7-6 and TRBJ1-1, reads GAGVSQSPRYKVTKRGQDVALRCDPISGHVSLYWYRQALGQGPEFLTYFNYEAQQDKSGLPNDRFSAERPEGSISTLTIQRTEQRDSAMYRCASSFRGGNTEAFFGQGTRLTVV.

The chain joins TRBV9 to TRBJ2-3; D is uncertain. The CDR3 loop spans 15 amino acids. Germline V gene data show CDR1 as SGDLS and CDR2 as YYNGEE. V lost 3 bases, J lost 0 bases, and 11 bases lay in between. The CDR3 DNA follows: TGTGCCAGCAGCGCAGGAGTAGTTAGCACAGATACGCAGTATTTT. This encodes CASSAGVVSTDTQYF.

The chain combines TRBV29-1 with TRBJ1-1; D is perhaps TRBD1 (5 bases). Germline assignment: CDR1 SQVTM and CDR2 ANQGSEA. The V gene lost 1 base and the J gene lost 0 bases, with 15 bases spanning the gap. The CDR3 has 16 residues. As DNA, the CDR3 is TGCAGCGTTGAAGGGATACTCGGGGCCCTGAACACTGAAGCTTTCTTT. Its protein product is CSVEGILGALNTEAFF.

This clonotype was picked up many times. V and J are TRBV2 and TRBJ2-7; D perhaps matches TRBD2 (5 bases). Looked up from germline, CDR1 is SNHLY and CDR2 is FYNNEI. This CDR3 has 16 amino acids. Trimming removed 4 bases at V and 1 base at J, with 17 bases between. The chain's CDR3 is CASSAVFTRRSYEQYF. The CDR3 coding sequence is TGTGCCAGCAGTGCGGTTTTTACGCGGAGGTCCTACGAGCAGTACTTC.